Below, 27 T cell receptor beta chains from the same sample are listed, as sequenced in a study of cytomegalovirus exposure and HLA in healthy donors. PCR involved 60 Vbeta and 13 Jbeta primers. Produced via immunoSEQ multiplex PCR; TCRdb's table is partial and in-frame only. Of 110,000 or so clones listed, under 70% were seen once; the top ten hold almost 8.5%. Sequenced material: PBMCs. The origin of the receptors is a man between 18 and 35 years old in good health and CMV-seropositive.

This clone was detected a few times. The rearrangement joins TRBV6-5 to TRBJ1-1; the D gene is possibly TRBD1 (5 bases). The CDR3 consists of 15 residues. The V end was cut by 6 bases, the J end by 7 bases, with 21 bases between. Germline CDR1 MNHEY, CDR2 SVGAGI. The chain's CDR3 is CASSPILRQGFEAFF. In DNA, the CDR3 is TGTGCCAGCAGCCCAATTCTACGGCAGGGCTTTGAAGCTTTCTTT.

The chain joins TRBV27 to TRBJ1-6; D unresolved. CDR1 and CDR2 from the germline V gene are MNHEY and SMNVEV (reference sequence). This CDR3 comprises 15 residues. V was cut by 2 bases and J by 7 bases, with 12 bases left in between. CDR3 DNA sequence: TGTGCCAGCAGTTTAGGGGTATCGGGAAATTCACCCCTCCACTTT. Amino acid sequence: CASSLGVSGNSPLHF.

The chain employs TRBV5-6 and TRBJ2-2; maybe TRBD1 (5 bases). Germline lookup yields CDR1 SGHDT and CDR2 YYEEEE. The germline V and J ends were trimmed by 2 bases and 4 bases, with 15 bases remaining between them. The CDR3 is 16 residues long. The CDR3 reads CASSFLSGLGTGELFF. The CDR3 DNA is TGTGCCAGCAGCTTTTTGTCAGGGCTGGGCACCGGGGAGCTGTTTTTT.

V usage is TRBV11-3 and J usage is TRBJ2-4, with TRBD2 as a possible D gene (7 bases). The ends were cut back, 2 bases at V and 6 bases at J, with 14 bases in the middle. The CDR3 is made up of 15 amino acids. In germline, CDR1 is SGHNT, CDR2 YENEEA. The CDR3 nucleotides read TGTGCCAGCAGCTTAACGACGGGGGGCTCAAACATTCAGTACTTC. This codes for CASSLTTGGSNIQYF. Full variable domain (outside the CDR3, taken from reference TRBV11-3 and TRBJ2-4): EAGVVQSPRYKIIEKKQPVAFWCNPISGHNTLYWYLQNLGQGPELLIRYENEEAVDDSQLPKDRFSAERLKGVDSTLKIQPAELGDSAVYLCASSLTTGGSNIQYFGAGTRLSVL.

The J gene is TRBJ1-2, the V gene TRBV11-2; 7 bases line up with TRBD1. Germline V lookup: CDR1 SGHAT, CDR2 FQNNGV. This CDR3 has 18 amino acids. Trimming at V came to 6 bases and at J to 4 bases, leaving 20 bases not matched to a gene. In DNA, the CDR3 is TGTGCCAGCAGTAACCGCCCTAGACGACAGGGCCAGGCCTATGGCTACACCTTC. Translation gives CASSNRPRRQGQAYGYTF.

The chain couples TRBV6-1 to TRBJ1-2, with TRBD1 identical over 8 bases. CDR3 length: 14 amino acids. V lost 4 bases and J lost 6; bases outside the gene matches: 7. From germline, CDR1 is MNHNS and CDR2 SASEGT. CDR3 bases: TGTGCCAGCAGTGTTCGACAGGGGTTTGATGGCTACACCTTC. Protein sequence: CASSVRQGFDGYTF.

This chain joins TRBV7-9 and TRBJ2-7; D unclear. Germline CDR1 and CDR2: SEHNR and FQNEAQ (reference sequence). The CDR3 loop spans 16 amino acids. V was clipped by 5 bases and J by 4 bases, with 21 bases between them. The CDR3 here is CASSPPRGVWVYEQYV. Written as DNA, the CDR3 is TGTGCCAGCAGCCCTCCCCGCGGAGTCTGGGTATACGAGCAGTACGTC.

This sequence joins TRBV5-5 and TRBJ2-7; a weak D match, TRBD1 (5 bases). CDR1 is SGHKS and CDR2 is YYEKEE in the germline V gene (reference sequence). Deletions cut 3 bases from V and 3 bases from J, with 10 bases between. CDR3 length equals 13 residues. The CDR3 reads CASSYTGSYEQYF. CDR3 in DNA: TGTGCCAGCAGCTATACAGGTAGCTACGAGCAGTACTTC.

This clone was counted between two and nine times. This chain links TRBV7-9 with TRBJ1-3; 8 bases match TRBD1. V lost 6 bases to trimming and J lost 2 bases; unmatched junction nucleotides: 3. The CDR3 contains 14 residues. The germline gives CDR1 SEHNR, CDR2 FQNEAQ (reference sequence). The CDR3 DNA reads as TGTGCCAGCAGGGGGACAGGTGCTGGAAACACCATATATTTT. Amino acid sequence: CASRGTGAGNTIYF.

This clone was counted between two and nine times. The chain is built from TRBV6-1 and TRBJ2-5; TRBD1 matches 12 bases. This CDR3 region has 15 residues. Germline CDR1 and CDR2: MNHNS and SASEGT. The V and J ends lost 6 bases and 11 bases, in that order; junction bases with no gene match: 13. The CDR3 nucleotides are TGTGCCAGCAGCGACCGGGACAGGGGGCTGAGGGAGCAGTACTTC. Translated: CASSDRDRGLREQYF.

The chain combines TRBV10-3 with TRBJ2-5; 7 nucleotides align to TRBD1. Germline V gives CDR1 ENHRY, CDR2 SYGVKD. Trimming took 5 bases from V and 1 from J; bases not matched to a gene: 7. This CDR3 contains 15 residues. This CDR3 reads CAISWDSIGQETQYF. The DNA of the CDR3 is TGTGCCATCAGTTGGGACAGCATAGGCCAAGAGACCCAGTACTTC.

This chain connects TRBV19 to TRBJ2-3, with 9 bases matching TRBD2. This CDR3 region has 16 residues. CDR1 is LNHDA, CDR2 SQIVND, per germline (reference sequence). J was trimmed by 7 bases and V by 7 bases; bases with no gene match: 15. CDR3: CASTGGLAGRFNTQYF. CDR3 nucleotide sequence: TGTGCCAGTACGGGAGGGCTAGCGGGGAGGTTTAATACGCAGTATTTT.

V and J are TRBV7-9 and TRBJ2-3; 8 nucleotides line up with TRBD2. Germline V lookup: CDR1 SEHNR, CDR2 FQNEAQ (reference sequence). The CDR3 loop spans 13 amino acids. V gave up 8 bases and J gave up 7 bases; unmatched junction bases: 8. The CDR3 DNA reads TGTGCCAGCGAGCAGCGGGGGCCCCATACGCAGTATTTT. Residues: CASEQRGPHTQYF.

This clone occurred a few times. V is TRBV20-1 and J is TRBJ2-1; D gene uncertain. V lost 3 bases and J 5 bases, leaving 5 bases between the germline ends. CDR1 and CDR2 (germline): DFQATT, SNEGSKA (reference sequence). The CDR3 loop spans 11 amino acids. CDR3 bases: TGCAGTGCTAGCAGGAACAATGAGCAGTTCTTC. This codes for CSASRNNEQFF.

The table lists this clone with a few counts. V usage is TRBV6-1 and J usage is TRBJ2-7; the D gene is possibly TRBD1 (6 bases). Deletions cut 0 bases from V and 2 bases from J, with 17 bases between. This CDR3 comprises 17 residues. Germline lookup yields CDR1 MNHNS and CDR2 SASEGT. CDR3 coding DNA: TGTGCCAGCAGTGAAGCGCTTCAGGGGAAGCCCACCTACGAGCAGTACTTC. It translates to CASSEALQGKPTYEQYF.

V gene TRBV27 combines with J gene TRBJ1-2, with 7 bases aligning to TRBD1. This CDR3 comprises 13 residues. Trimming at V came to 6 bases and at J to 5 bases, leaving 6 bases not matched to a gene. Germline assignment: CDR1 MNHEY and CDR2 SMNVEV (reference sequence). This CDR3 is CASRGTVKYGYTF. For the CDR3, the DNA is TGTGCCAGCAGGGGGACAGTGAAGTATGGCTACACCTTC.

The count of this clone is one. The J gene is TRBJ2-1, the V gene TRBV2; 13 bases fit TRBD2. J was trimmed by 10 bases and V by 7 bases; bases with no gene match: 4. Germline V gives CDR1 SNHLY, CDR2 FYNNEI. This CDR3 is 13 amino acids long. The CDR3 here is CASTTSGGREQFF. CDR3 nucleotides: TGTGCCAGCACGACTAGCGGGGGGAGAGAGCAGTTCTTC.

V gene TRBV19 combines with J gene TRBJ2-3, with D possibly TRBD2 on 5 matching bases. The CDR3 is 14 residues long. Germline CDR1 LNHDA, CDR2 SQIVND (reference sequence). V lost 5 bases and J lost 1, with 10 bases in between. CDR3 in amino acids: CASSLAGGTDTQYF. For the CDR3, the DNA is TGTGCCAGTAGTCTCGCGGGTGGCACAGATACGCAGTATTTT.

V gene TRBV4-1 combines with J gene TRBJ1-5; 7 nucleotides align to TRBD1. This CDR3 spans 15 amino acids. Germline V lookup: CDR1 MGHRA, CDR2 YSYEKL. The V gene end was trimmed by 4 bases and the J gene end by 6 bases; junction bases not matched to a gene: 9. CDR3 in amino acids: CASSRLDRSGQPQHF. The DNA of the CDR3 is TGCGCCAGCAGCCGACTGGACAGGTCGGGTCAGCCCCAGCATTTT.

A remark on this clone: Additional DNA sequences in this sample encode the identical CDR3. This chain links TRBV6-5 with TRBJ1-5; 8 bases map to TRBD1. Germline CDR1 reads MNHEY; CDR2 reads SVGAGI. After removal of 5 bases from V and 4 bases from J, the junction contained 4 bases not matched to a gene. This CDR3 comprises 14 residues. CDR3 region: CASSRTGLNQPQHF. In DNA, the CDR3 is TGTGCCAGCAGTCGGACAGGGTTAAATCAGCCCCAGCATTTT.

The chain combines TRBV6-6 with TRBJ1-5; 7 bases map to TRBD1. V lost 5 bases and J lost 0; bases outside the gene matches: 1. Per germline, CDR1 MNHNY and CDR2 SVGAGI (reference sequence). The CDR3 runs 14 residues. The DNA for the CDR3 is TGTGCCAGCAGTGACAGGGTTAGCAATCAGCCCCAGCATTTT. Translating it yields CASSDRVSNQPQHF.

The chain employs TRBV20-1 and TRBJ1-2, with unresolved D. Germline V CDR1 and CDR2: DFQATT, SNEGSKA (reference sequence). CDR3 size: 10 residues. V lost 5 bases and J 6 bases, leaving 7 bases between the germline ends. The CDR3 DNA reads TGCAGTGCTGGGCTGGATGGCTACACCTTC. The encoded protein is CSAGLDGYTF.

This chain joins TRBV5-1 and TRBJ1-4; tentative D call: TRBD1 (5 bases). CDR1 is SGHRS and CDR2 is YFSETQ in the germline V gene. The CDR3 extends over 17 amino acids. V was pared by 0 bases and J by 3 bases, with 15 bases between. The CDR3, as DNA: TGCGCCAGCAGCTTGGGACCAGGGCCCCTCTCTAATGAAAAACTGTTTTTT. Translation: CASSLGPGPLSNEKLFF.

The chain employs TRBV10-3 and TRBJ2-1; tentative D call: TRBD1 (5 bases). V was pared by 2 bases and J by 7 bases, with 12 bases between. Germline V gene data show CDR1 as ENHRY and CDR2 as SYGVKD. The CDR3 is 14 residues long. CDR3 DNA: TGTGCCATCAGTGAGAGACAGATGGGGAATGAGCAGTTCTTC. Amino acids: CAISERQMGNEQFF.

This clone appeared a single time. V gene TRBV2 combines with J gene TRBJ1-2, with D perhaps matching TRBD1 (5 bases). The CDR3 loop spans 13 amino acids. Trimming removed 3 bases at V and 6 bases at J, with 11 bases between. From germline, CDR1 is SNHLY and CDR2 FYNNEI. The CDR3 here is CASSDQGLDGYTF. The CDR3 bases are TGTGCCAGCAGTGATCAGGGCCTAGATGGCTACACCTTC.

The rearrangement joins TRBV5-4 to TRBJ2-7; a weak D match, TRBD2 (7 bases). Per the germline V gene, CDR1 is SGHNT and CDR2 is YYREEE (reference sequence). V dropped 0 bases and J dropped 5 bases, with 12 bases sitting between them. This CDR3 is 14 amino acids long. This CDR3 is CASSLEGGRDEQYF. CDR3 DNA sequence: TGTGCCAGCAGCTTGGAAGGGGGGAGGGACGAGCAGTACTTC.

V gene TRBV7-9 combines with J gene TRBJ2-7; weak D call: TRBD1 (9 bases). Germline V lookup: CDR1 SEHNR, CDR2 FQNEAQ (reference sequence). The CDR3 consists of 12 residues. The CDR3 sequence is CSGGDRAYEQYF. The CDR3 region has the DNA TGTTCCGGGGGGGACAGGGCCTACGAGCAGTACTTC.